These 19 T cell receptor beta chains came from one sample sequenced in a study of blood T cell repertoires in COVID-19. Libraries were prepared by immunoSEQ multiplex PCR; TCRdb keeps only in-frame clonotypes and omits some of them. The table has some 89,000 clones, roughly nine tenths seen once. Material: peripheral blood. All receptors derive from a man between 50 and 59 years old with acute or convalescent COVID-19.

This chain joins TRBV6-5 and TRBJ1-1; D remains unclear. The CDR3 length is 14 residues. Trimming cost V 8 bases and J 1 base, with 14 bases left between them. CDR1 is MNHEY, CDR2 SVGAGI, per germline. The CDR3 loop reads CASLLREGNTEAFF. The CDR3 DNA reads as TGTGCCAGCCTGCTCCGTGAGGGGAACACTGAAGCTTTCTTT.

The rearrangement joins TRBV30 to TRBJ2-6; 12 bases fit TRBD1. There are 17 residues in the CDR3. Germline V gene lookup returns CDR1 GTSNPN and CDR2 SVGIG (reference sequence). With V trimmed by 3 bases and J by 4 bases, 7 bases remained unmatched. The CDR3 nucleotides are TGTGCCTGGAGGCGGGGGACAGGGGGCGCCGGGGCCAACGTCCTGACTTTC. It yields the protein CAWRRGTGGAGANVLTF.

Details on this clone: A read error may account for a junction end that differs from germline. This CDR3 is CSAPRQGWETF. CDR3 bases: TGCAGTGCTCCCAGGCAGGGGTGGGAAACTTTT. The rearrangement uses TRBV20-1 and TRBJ1-4; possible D gene TRBD1, 6 bases. Germline-derived CDR1 and CDR2 are DFQATT and SNEGSKA (reference sequence). The CDR3 runs 11 residues.

The CDR3 is CASSLSSVTGYEAFF. CDR3 sequence (DNA): TGTGCCAGCAGCTTATCATCCGTCACAGGCTATGAAGCTTTCTTT. The chain recombines TRBV7-8 with TRBJ1-1; D might be TRBD1 (5 bases). This CDR3 contains 15 residues. V was pared by 2 bases and J by 7 bases, with 17 bases between. The V gene's germline CDR1 is SGHVS and CDR2 FQNEAQ.

V gene TRBV18 combines with J gene TRBJ2-3; TRBD1 aligns across 7 bases. The CDR3 runs 17 residues. V lost 2 bases, J lost 3 bases, and 11 bases stayed unmatched. The germline CDR1 and CDR2 sequences are KGHSH and LQKENI. The CDR3 DNA follows: TGTGCCAGCTCACCAACCGTTACAGGGGAGAAAACAGATACGCAGTATTTT. Translating gives CASSPTVTGEKTDTQYF.

The genes are TRBV7-2 and TRBJ2-7; a weak D match, TRBD1 (5 bases). This CDR3 has 15 residues. CDR1 and CDR2 from the germline V gene are SGHTA and FQGNSA. The V end lost 0 bases, the J end lost 3 bases, and 12 bases lay between the germline ends. CDR3 nucleotides: TGTGCCAGCAGCTTAGCTAAGGCAGGGAACTACGAGCAGTACTTC. This encodes CASSLAKAGNYEQYF.

V gene TRBV9 combines with J gene TRBJ2-3; 8 bases align to TRBD2. Unmatched junction bases numbered 4, after V lost 2 bases and J lost 2 bases. The CDR3 has 15 amino acids. Germline V gives CDR1 SGDLS, CDR2 YYNGEE. The CDR3 is CASSVSGGDTDTQYF. The DNA for the CDR3 is TGTGCCAGCAGCGTTTCGGGGGGGGACACAGATACGCAGTATTTT.

V is TRBV5-1 and J is TRBJ2-7; 7 nucleotides line up with TRBD1. This CDR3 has 14 residues. The V and J ends lost 5 bases and 4 bases, in that order; junction bases with no gene match: 9. Looked up from germline, CDR1 is SGHRS and CDR2 is YFSETQ. CDR3 amino acids: CASRVAGGSYEQYF. The CDR3 nucleotides are TGCGCCAGCAGGGTGGCAGGGGGATCGTACGAGCAGTACTTC.

The V gene is TRBV6-5, the J gene TRBJ1-1, with 7 bases identical to TRBD1. CDR1 is MNHEY and CDR2 is SVGAGI in the germline V gene. The CDR3 contains 13 residues. J was trimmed by 1 base and V by 6 bases; bases with no gene match: 2. In DNA, the CDR3 is TGTGCCAGCAGGGGGACAGCGAACACTGAAGCTTTCTTT. Residues: CASRGTANTEAFF.

A single count supports this clone. This rearrangement joins TRBV9 to TRBJ2-7; a possible D gene is TRBD1 (5 bases). V lost 4 bases, J lost 0 bases, and 11 bases lay in between. Germline loops: CDR1 SGDLS, CDR2 YYNGEE. This CDR3 is 14 amino acids long. CDR3 residues: CASSTTEFSYEQYF. For the CDR3, the DNA is TGTGCCAGCAGCACGACAGAGTTCTCCTACGAGCAGTACTTC.

The gene calls are TRBV27 and TRBJ2-1; 11 bases match TRBD1. Germline V gene lookup returns CDR1 MNHEY and CDR2 SMNVEV (reference sequence). The V and J ends lost 0 bases and 7 bases, in that order; junction bases with no gene match: 5. CDR3 length equals 16 residues. In nucleotides, the CDR3 is TGTGCCAGCAGTTTATCCGGGACAGGGGGGTGGAATGAGCAGTTCTTC. Amino acid sequence: CASSLSGTGGWNEQFF.

This clone was recorded a few times. The V call is TRBV7-8, the J call TRBJ1-1, with D perhaps TRBD1 (6 bases). The germline gives CDR1 SGHVS, CDR2 FQNEAQ. The CDR3 consists of 15 residues. Deletions cut 0 bases from V and 5 bases from J, with 13 bases between. Written as DNA, the CDR3 is TGTGCCAGCAGCTTAGCACAGGGAAGGGGGACTGAAGCTTTCTTT. It yields the protein CASSLAQGRGTEAFF.

The CDR3 region is CASSKRDTGADTQYF. In DNA, the CDR3 is TGTGCCAGCAGTAAACGGGACACCGGAGCAGATACGCAGTATTTT. This chain uses TRBV2 with TRBJ2-3, with D tentatively TRBD1 (6 bases). CDR3 length equals 15 residues. In germline, CDR1 is SNHLY, CDR2 FYNNEI. With 5 bases removed from V and 4 bases from J, the gap between germline ends came to 16 bases.

CDR3 sequence: CASSQVRGPYNEQFF. The DNA for the CDR3 is TGTGCCAGCAGCCAAGTGCGCGGGCCCTACAATGAGCAGTTCTTC. This rearrangement joins TRBV3-1 (or the pseudogene TRBV3-2) to TRBJ2-1; D is possibly TRBD2 (5 bases). V lost 1 base to trimming and J lost 2 bases, with 9 bases between them. Germline V gene lookup returns CDR1 LGHDT and CDR2 YNNKEL (reference sequence). CDR3 length equals 15 residues.

The sample holds one count of this clone. The chain uses TRBV6-6 and TRBJ2-1; D unresolved. Trimming took 8 bases from V and 5 from J, leaving 16 bases between them. Germline CDR1 reads MNHNY; CDR2 reads SVGAGI (reference sequence). The CDR3 has 14 amino acids. The CDR3 nucleotides are TGTGCCAGCCTTAACTCCCTACGCGACAATGAGCAGTTCTTC. It specifies CASLNSLRDNEQFF.

The chain uses TRBV10-2 and TRBJ1-1; maybe TRBD1 (6 bases). From germline, CDR1 is WSHSY and CDR2 SAAADI. The CDR3 spans 14 residues. Trimming pared 10 bases from V and 4 bases from J, leaving 19 bases between. The CDR3 DNA reads as TGCGCCACCAAGGACAGCGCCTCTGGCACTGAAGCTTTCTTT. Translation gives CATKDSASGTEAFF.

This chain connects TRBV11-1 to TRBJ2-5; D unclear. Per germline, CDR1 SGHAT and CDR2 FQDESV (reference sequence). Trimming removed 5 bases at V and 0 bases at J, with 13 bases between. The CDR3 totals 15 residues. The CDR3 bases are TGTGCCAGCAGCCCCTCCCGGTGGTACCAAGAGACCCAGTACTTC. It encodes CASSPSRWYQETQYF.

The V call is TRBV5-1, the J call TRBJ2-5; weak D call: TRBD2 (5 bases). The CDR3 covers 13 residues. Germline assignment: CDR1 SGHRS and CDR2 YFSETQ. V lost 3 bases and J 8 bases, leaving 14 bases between the germline ends. CDR3 amino acids: CASSSGPRETQYF. CDR3 bases: TGCGCCAGCAGCTCCGGGCCCCGGGAAACCCAGTACTTC.

The chain has TRBV6-5 and TRBJ1-2; 8 nucleotides match TRBD1. V gave up 6 bases and J gave up 4 bases; unmatched junction bases: 7. CDR1 is MNHEY, CDR2 SVGAGI, per germline. This CDR3 contains 14 residues. This chain's CDR3 is CASRAQGARYGYTF. For the CDR3, the DNA is TGTGCCAGCAGGGCCCAGGGGGCGCGCTATGGCTACACCTTC.